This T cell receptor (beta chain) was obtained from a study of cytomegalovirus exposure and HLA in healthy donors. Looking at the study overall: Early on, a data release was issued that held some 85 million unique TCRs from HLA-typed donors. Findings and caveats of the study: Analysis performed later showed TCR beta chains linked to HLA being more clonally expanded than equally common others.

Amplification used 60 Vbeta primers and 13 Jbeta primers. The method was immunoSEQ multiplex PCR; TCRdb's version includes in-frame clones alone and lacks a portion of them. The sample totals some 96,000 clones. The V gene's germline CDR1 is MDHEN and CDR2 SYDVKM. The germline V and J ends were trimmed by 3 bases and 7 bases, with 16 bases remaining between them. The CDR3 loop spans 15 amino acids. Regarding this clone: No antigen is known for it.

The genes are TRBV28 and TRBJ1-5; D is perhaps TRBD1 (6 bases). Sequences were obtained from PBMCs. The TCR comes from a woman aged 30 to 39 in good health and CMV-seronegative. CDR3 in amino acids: CASSFTAQGEQPQHF. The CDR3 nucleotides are TGTGCCAGCAGTTTCACGGCACAGGGTGAACAGCCCCAGCATTTT.